This T cell receptor (beta chain) came from a study of CD8 T cells in ankylosing spondylitis (dated by TCRdb to the late 2010s). For context, the study as a whole: The study set out to find disease-linked TCR variants by profiling T cell receptor beta repertoires in ankylosing spondylitis patients and healthy donors. Peripheral blood was sampled, and synovial fluid was additionally collected from ankylosing spondylitis patients. The whole study cohort included 108 healthy donors and around 24 ankylosing spondylitis patients.

Sequencing instrument: Illumina HiSeq 2500. Quantitative 5'-RACE with molecular barcodes was the method used to prepare the TCR beta libraries. As for how the authors treated the data: Disease-linked TCR variants were identified with a new computational method built on a probabilistic model of VDJ rearrangement. TCRdb applied fastp at Q25 and MiXCR to the public reads, then kept only in-frame beta chains. Rows with a matching CDR3 protein are joined into one entry that keeps the most common DNA and genes. Clone size and V and J calls follow TCRdb, not the original study. The sample profile shows more than 250,000 distinct CDR3 sequences; 8% of them were found once. The ten largest clones represent just over 14% of the sample. What the study reported, not specific to this receptor: A TCR beta motif made up of several highly homologous amino acid variants appeared to be characteristic of blood from ankylosing spondylitis patients. According to the report, matched synovial fluid samples from ankylosing spondylitis patients were significantly enriched for the disease-linked clones. A CD8+ phenotype was shown by the disease-linked clones, which were found at relatively low frequencies in peripheral blood. Some motif variants were previously reported in synovial fluid and blood of reactive arthritis patients, suggesting common disease-initiation mechanisms.

The CDR3 starts with the cysteine, ends with the phenylalanine, and has 13 residues. Only CDR3 DNA remains: 39 bases, in frame from the first base. V is shortened by 5 bases, J by 10 bases, and the region joining them spans 17 bases. The germline V gene (reference sequence) yields DFQATT for CDR1 and SNEGSKA for CDR2. This clonotype was counted a few times. There is no known antigen for this receptor. The record has no base qualities; no much larger clone is one base away. Specimen: blood, either unsorted or a sorted T cell fraction (not recorded which). This TCR was sampled from a male donor with ankylosing spondylitis. The sequence is built from TRBV20-1 and TRBJ1-4; tentative D gene TRBD1, with 5 bases matching. The CDR3 is CSAHRDGGGKLFF. Here is the DNA: TGCAGTGCTCACCGGGACGGCGGGGGAAAACTGTTTTTT.